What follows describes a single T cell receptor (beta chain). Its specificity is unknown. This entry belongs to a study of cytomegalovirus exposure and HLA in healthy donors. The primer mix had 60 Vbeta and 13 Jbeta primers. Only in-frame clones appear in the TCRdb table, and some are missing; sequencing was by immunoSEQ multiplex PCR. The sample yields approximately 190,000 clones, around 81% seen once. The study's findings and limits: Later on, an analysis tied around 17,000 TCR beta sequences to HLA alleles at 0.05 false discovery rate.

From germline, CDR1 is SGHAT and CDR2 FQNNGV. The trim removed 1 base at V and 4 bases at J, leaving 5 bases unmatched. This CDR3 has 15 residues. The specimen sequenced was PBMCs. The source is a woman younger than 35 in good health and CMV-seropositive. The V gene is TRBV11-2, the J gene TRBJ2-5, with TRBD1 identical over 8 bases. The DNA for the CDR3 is TGTGCCAGCAGCTTAGCAGGGGGCGGGTTAGAGACCCAGTACTTC. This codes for CASSLAGGGLETQYF.